These 7 T cell receptor beta chains share one sample of origin, sequenced in a study of T cell changes during pregnancy in multiple sclerosis. Only in-frame clones appear in the TCRdb table, and some are missing; sequencing was by immunoSEQ multiplex PCR. The sample lists around 81,000 clones; just under 95% were seen once. This specimen was peripheral blood, taken after pregnancy. The receptors derive from a female donor in good health, enrolled as a control in a pregnancy study.

Only one count was recorded for this clone. This sequence joins TRBV5-1 and TRBJ2-2, with 10 bases fitting TRBD2. Per germline, CDR1 SGHRS and CDR2 YFSETQ. V lost 4 bases and J lost 2; bases outside the gene matches: 2. The CDR3 sequence is 15 residues long. The CDR3 reads CASSLAGANTGELFF. CDR3 DNA: TGCGCCAGCAGCCTAGCGGGGGCTAACACCGGGGAGCTGTTTTTT.

This clone was observed a few times. V usage is TRBV14 and J usage is TRBJ2-4; D uncertain. Trimming pared 2 bases from V and 6 bases from J, leaving 8 bases between. The CDR3 extends over 13 amino acids. CDR1 is SGHDN, CDR2 FVKESK, per germline. CDR3 nucleotides: TGTGCCAGCAGCCAATCAACAGTAAACATTCAGTACTTC. It specifies CASSQSTVNIQYF.

The chain's CDR3 is CASSINDRETQYF. DNA for the CDR3: TGTGCCAGTAGTATTAATGACAGAGAGACCCAGTACTTC. The chain links TRBV19 to TRBJ2-5; D possibly corresponds to TRBD1 (5 bases). CDR3 length equals 13 residues. The germline V gene encodes CDR1 LNHDA and CDR2 SQIVND (reference sequence). Trimming pared 3 bases from V and 4 bases from J, leaving 9 bases between.

This clone was seen once. This sequence joins TRBV2 and TRBJ1-5; no clear D gene. Between the trimmed V and J ends, which lost 6 bases and 0 bases, there was a span of 18 bases. Germline V gene lookup returns CDR1 SNHLY and CDR2 FYNNEI. The CDR3 sequence is 17 residues long. This CDR3 is CASSQGLAGNSNQPQHF. The CDR3 region has the DNA TGTGCCAGCAGCCAAGGATTAGCGGGGAATAGCAATCAGCCCCAGCATTTT.

The rearrangement joins TRBV5-1 to TRBJ1-2, with a tentative D call TRBD1 (6 bases). The CDR3 runs 13 residues. Germline assignment: CDR1 SGHRS and CDR2 YFSETQ. V was pared by 2 bases and J by 8 bases, with 13 bases between. The CDR3 DNA sequence: TGCGCCAGCAGCTTTCGGACAGACCAAGGCTACACCTTC. Amino acid sequence: CASSFRTDQGYTF.

V gene TRBV28 combines with J gene TRBJ2-2, with TRBD1 matching 12 bases. CDR1 and CDR2 from the germline V gene are MDHEN and SYDVKM. J was trimmed by 7 bases and V by 6 bases; bases with no gene match: 9. The CDR3 runs to 16 residues. The CDR3 region has the DNA TGTGCCAGCAGACTTACCGGGACAGGGGGCGTCGGGGAGCTGTTTTTT. This gives the protein CASRLTGTGGVGELFF.

The V and J genes are TRBV27 and TRBJ2-7; 7 nucleotides line up with TRBD1. The CDR3 contains 15 residues. Germline CDR1 is MNHEY and CDR2 is SMNVEV (reference sequence). Trimming cost V 7 bases and J 2 bases; bases outside gene matches: 11. The chain's CDR3 is CASKRKGDRAYEQYF. DNA for the CDR3: TGTGCCAGCAAGCGGAAGGGGGACAGAGCCTACGAGCAGTACTTC.